The 29 T cell receptor beta chains below come from one sample, sequenced in a study of blood T cell repertoires in COVID-19. The data were produced by immunoSEQ multiplex PCR, yet TCRdb's version contains in-frame clones alone and is incomplete. The profile shows more than 50,000 clones, approximately 80% of them singletons. Sequenced input: peripheral blood. These receptor sequences come from a woman older than 75 with acute or convalescent COVID-19.

The chain uses TRBV7-9 and TRBJ1-3; no clear D. V dropped 7 bases and J dropped 4 bases, with 14 bases sitting between them. The CDR3 has 14 amino acids. Germline V gives CDR1 SEHNR, CDR2 FQNEAQ (reference sequence). CDR3 DNA: TGTGCCAGCACACTTCGGGGAGGAGGAAACACCATATATTTT. It specifies CASTLRGGGNTIYF.

The chain combines TRBV7-2 with TRBJ2-5, with a possible D match to TRBD1 (6 bases). V lost 2 bases to trimming and J lost 5 bases, with 12 bases between them. The germline V gene encodes CDR1 SGHTA and CDR2 FQGNSA. The CDR3 runs to 14 residues. CDR3 nucleotides: TGTGCCAGCAGCTTATCGTGGACAGCCGAGACCCAGTACTTC. Its translation is CASSLSWTAETQYF. Based on the CDR3 plus reference TRBV7-2 and TRBJ2-5, the full variable domain is GAGVSQSPSNKVTEKGKDVELRCDPISGHTALYWYRQSLGQGLEFLIYFQGNSAPDKSGLPSDRFSAERTGGSVSTLTIQRTQQEDSAVYLCASSLSWTAETQYFGPGTRLLVL.

This sequence joins TRBV10-3 and TRBJ2-7; TRBD2 agrees at 9 bases. CDR1 and CDR2 (germline): ENHRY, SYGVKD. Unmatched junction bases numbered 4, after V lost 3 bases and J lost 4 bases. The CDR3 is 14 amino acids. CDR3 nucleotide sequence: TGTGCCATCAGTGAAGTTAGCGGGGGTTACGAGCAGTACTTC. Its translation is CAISEVSGGYEQYF.

The chain uses TRBV11-1 and TRBJ2-1, with 12 positions matching TRBD2. Germline CDR1 and CDR2: SGHAT and FQDESV (reference sequence). The CDR3 consists of 15 residues. Trimming at V came to 5 bases and at J to 7 bases, leaving 6 bases not matched to a gene. The CDR3 nucleotides are TGTGCCAGCAGCATCGGGCTAGCGGGAGGGAATGAGCAGTTCTTC. Translated: CASSIGLAGGNEQFF.

V gene TRBV6-6 combines with J gene TRBJ2-5; 9 positions match TRBD1. Germline V CDR1 and CDR2: MNHNY, SVGAGI (reference sequence). The CDR3 spans 13 residues. V lost 7 bases, J lost 4 bases, and 4 bases stayed unmatched. DNA for the CDR3: TGTGCCAGCACGGGACAGGGCCGAGAGACCCAGTACTTC. Its translation: CASTGQGRETQYF.

The chain combines TRBV28 with TRBJ2-5, with a tentative D call TRBD1 (6 bases). Trimming took off 6 bases at V and 1 base at J, with 15 bases between the two ends. This CDR3 has 15 residues. In germline, CDR1 is MDHEN, CDR2 SYDVKM. CDR3 sequence: CASRSGTTLQETQYF. In nucleotides, the CDR3 is TGTGCCAGCAGGTCCGGGACAACCCTCCAAGAGACCCAGTACTTC.

The chain links TRBV18 to TRBJ2-7, with D perhaps TRBD1 (5 bases). This CDR3 comprises 11 residues. Germline V gives CDR1 KGHSH, CDR2 LQKENI. The V end lost 4 bases, the J end lost 6 bases, and 7 bases lay between the germline ends. The CDR3 DNA is TGTGCCAGCTCACTCCAGGGCGAGCAGTACTTC. This gives the protein CASSLQGEQYF.

The table lists this clone with a few counts. The V and J genes are TRBV7-2 and TRBJ1-1; D remains ambiguous. The germline V gene encodes CDR1 SGHTA and CDR2 FQGNSA. The CDR3 totals 13 residues. Deletions cut 2 bases from V and 5 bases from J, with 9 bases between. For the CDR3, the DNA is TGTGCCAGCAGCTTATCCCCCGGGACTGAAGCTTTCTTT. It encodes CASSLSPGTEAFF.

This clone has just one count. The V call is TRBV15, the J call TRBJ2-2; TRBD1 matches at 8 bases. The CDR3 contains 15 residues. In germline, CDR1 is LNHNV, CDR2 YYDKDF (reference sequence). The V and J ends lost 0 bases and 6 bases, in that order; junction bases with no gene match: 3. CDR3 sequence: CATSREGTGPGELFF. CDR3 nucleotides: TGTGCCACCAGCAGAGAAGGGACAGGTCCCGGGGAGCTGTTTTTT. Variable domain in full (rest from reference TRBV15 and TRBJ2-2): DAMVIQNPRYQVTQFGKPVTLSCSQTLNHNVMYWYQQKSSQAPKLLFHYYDKDFNNEADTPDNFQSRRPNTSFCFLDIRSPGLGDTAMYLCATSREGTGPGELFFGEGSRLTVL.

DNA for the CDR3: TGTGCCAGCAGCTTGGTGCAGGGGTCTTTTAATTCACCCCTCCACTTT. This sequence encodes CASSLVQGSFNSPLHF. The rearrangement links TRBV7-2 to TRBJ1-6, with a tentative D call TRBD1 (6 bases). The CDR3 runs 16 residues. CDR1 SGHTA and CDR2 FQGNSA come from the germline V gene. Trimming cost V 3 bases and J 6 bases, with 15 bases left between them.

This clone has only a few counts. This chain connects TRBV2 to TRBJ2-5; D might be TRBD1 (5 bases). The germline gives CDR1 SNHLY, CDR2 FYNNEI. This CDR3 comprises 13 residues. Trimming cost V 4 bases and J 7 bases, with 13 bases left between them. This CDR3 reads CASSAGRQGTQYF. DNA of the CDR3: TGTGCCAGCAGTGCCGGGCGCCAGGGGACCCAGTACTTC. Looking up the rest from reference TRBV2 and TRBJ2-5 gives the full variable domain: EPEVTQTPSHQVTQMGQEVILRCVPISNHLYFYWYRQILGQKVEFLVSFYNNEISEKSEIFDDQFSVERPDGSNFTLKIRSTKLEDSAMYFCASSAGRQGTQYFGPGTRLLVL.

V usage is TRBV2 and J usage is TRBJ1-1; D unclear. Germline loops: CDR1 SNHLY, CDR2 FYNNEI. The V end was cut by 4 bases, the J end by 1 base, with 13 bases between. This CDR3 contains 15 residues. The chain's CDR3 is CASSVGRGWNTEAFF. The CDR3 DNA is TGTGCCAGCAGTGTGGGCCGGGGATGGAACACTGAAGCTTTCTTT. The variable domain in full, completed from reference TRBV2 and TRBJ1-1, reads EPEVTQTPSHQVTQMGQEVILRCVPISNHLYFYWYRQILGQKVEFLVSFYNNEISEKSEIFDDQFSVERPDGSNFTLKIRSTKLEDSAMYFCASSVGRGWNTEAFFGQGTRLTVV.

The CDR3 coding sequence is TGTGCCAGCAGCTTGGCCAAGACTAGCGTCCACATCGATGAGCAGTTCTTC. Encoded protein: CASSLAKTSVHIDEQFF. J is TRBJ2-1 and V is TRBV5-8; TRBD2 matches at 8 bases. Germline trimming cut 0 bases from V and 8 bases from J; bases unmatched to any gene: 13. This CDR3 region has 17 residues. The germline V gene has CDR1 SGHTS and CDR2 YDEGEE.

The chain couples TRBV28 to TRBJ2-1; 9 bases line up with TRBD2. Losses at the gene ends were 4 bases for V and 6 bases for J; bases not matched to a gene: 10. In germline, CDR1 is MDHEN, CDR2 SYDVKM. The CDR3 length is 16 residues. The CDR3 DNA sequence: TGTGCCAGCAGTTCCCCTTTGGGCGGGAGGGCCAATGAGCAGTTCTTC. Translation: CASSSPLGGRANEQFF.

This chain links TRBV7-9 with TRBJ2-1; 9 positions match TRBD2. The V segment lost 9 bases and the J segment 10 bases; nucleotides outside the gene matches: 7. CDR3 size: 12 residues. Germline CDR1 SEHNR, CDR2 FQNEAQ (reference sequence). CDR3 sequence (DNA): TGTGCCAGTGGGATAGCGGGAGACGAGCAGTTCTTC. Its protein product is CASGIAGDEQFF.

The V gene is TRBV2, the J gene TRBJ1-5; 8 nucleotides agree with TRBD1. J gave up 6 bases and V 5 bases, and 6 bases lay outside the gene matches. Looked up from germline, CDR1 is SNHLY and CDR2 is FYNNEI. CDR3 length: 14 residues. CDR3 amino acids: CASSKDRVFQPQHF. In DNA form, the CDR3 reads TGTGCCAGCAGTAAGGACAGGGTATTTCAGCCCCAGCATTTT.

The V call is TRBV6-1, the J call TRBJ2-5; 9 positions match TRBD1. V gave up 3 bases and J gave up 4 bases; unmatched junction bases: 12. Germline V gene data show CDR1 as MNHNS and CDR2 as SASEGT. This CDR3 contains 17 residues. The CDR3 here is CASSEGQGPSVGETQYF. CDR3 nucleotide sequence: TGTGCCAGCAGTGAGGGACAGGGTCCTTCTGTTGGAGAGACCCAGTACTTC.

This clone showed up just once. The V gene is TRBV28, the J gene TRBJ1-2, with a weak D call TRBD1 (5 bases). The CDR3 loop spans 13 amino acids. From germline, CDR1 is MDHEN and CDR2 SYDVKM. Trimming shortened V by 7 bases and J by 2 bases, and 11 bases separated the two germline ends. The DNA for the CDR3 is TGTGCCAGCATCCCGAGACAGAACTATGGCTACACCTTC. Its translation is CASIPRQNYGYTF.

V and J are TRBV10-3 and TRBJ2-3; tentative D call: TRBD2 (6 bases). The V gene's germline CDR1 is ENHRY and CDR2 SYGVKD. With 1 base removed from V and 6 bases from J, the gap between germline ends came to 14 bases. This CDR3 region has 15 residues. The CDR3 sequence: CAISELGSGVDTQYF. The CDR3 coding sequence is TGTGCCATCAGTGAGTTGGGGTCGGGGGTCGATACGCAGTATTTT.

The rearrangement joins TRBV30 to TRBJ1-6; no definite D call. V gave up 3 bases and J gave up 0 bases, with 9 bases separating them. Looked up from germline, CDR1 is GTSNPN and CDR2 is SVGIG (reference sequence). CDR3 length equals 15 residues. As DNA, the CDR3 is TGTGCCTGGAGGCGCGTGAGCTCCTATAATTCACCCCTCCACTTT. Translation: CAWRRVSSYNSPLHF.

The sample holds one count of this clone. The chain couples TRBV5-4 to TRBJ1-5; D perhaps matches TRBD1 (6 bases). Trimming removed 5 bases from V and 0 bases from J, with 12 bases in between. The CDR3 length is 15 residues. CDR1 is SGHNT and CDR2 is YYREEE in the germline V gene (reference sequence). As DNA, the CDR3 is TGTGCCAGCAGTAAAGGGACATCTAGCAATCAGCCCCAGCATTTT. Translation gives CASSKGTSSNQPQHF. The full variable domain, completed using reference TRBV5-4 and TRBJ1-5, is ETGVTQSPTHLIKTRGQQVTLRCSSQSGHNTVSWYQQALGQGPQFIFQYYREEENGRGNFPPRFSGLQFPNYSSELNVNALELDDSALYLCASSKGTSSNQPQHFGDGTRLSIL.

This clone was recorded only once. V usage is TRBV27 and J usage is TRBJ1-3; D gene ambiguous. V was cut by 2 bases and J by 3 bases, with 5 bases left in between. The CDR3 totals 13 residues. Germline assignment: CDR1 MNHEY and CDR2 SMNVEV (reference sequence). The CDR3: CASSLMRGNTIYF. CDR3 DNA sequence: TGTGCCAGCAGTTTAATGCGTGGAAACACCATATATTTT.

The chain links TRBV5-1 to TRBJ2-1; TRBD2 aligns across 10 bases. Trimming cost V 0 bases and J 9 bases; bases outside gene matches: 6. There are 15 residues in the CDR3. Germline V gene data show CDR1 as SGHRS and CDR2 as YFSETQ. The CDR3 region is CASSLVLAGEGEQFF. The CDR3 DNA sequence: TGCGCCAGCAGCTTGGTTCTAGCGGGAGAGGGTGAGCAGTTCTTC.

The chain recombines TRBV7-8 with TRBJ2-1; TRBD2 aligns across 10 bases. Germline lookup yields CDR1 SGHVS and CDR2 FQNEAQ. This CDR3 contains 15 residues. V lost 4 bases to trimming and J lost 7 bases; unmatched junction nucleotides: 7. CDR3 sequence: CASSSTSGIVNEQFF. In DNA, the CDR3 is TGTGCCAGCAGCTCTACTAGCGGGATAGTGAATGAGCAGTTCTTC.

The CDR3 loop is CASSLSGTGAYSGNTIYF. DNA of the CDR3: TGTGCCAGCAGCTTATCCGGGACAGGGGCCTACTCTGGAAACACCATATATTTT. This chain joins TRBV11-2 and TRBJ1-3; TRBD1 matches at 10 bases. V lost 2 bases, J lost 0 bases, and 7 bases stayed unmatched. The CDR3 is 18 residues long. The germline CDR1 and CDR2 sequences are SGHAT and FQNNGV. The variable domain in full, completed from reference TRBV11-2 and TRBJ1-3, reads EAGVAQSPRYKIIEKRQSVAFWCNPISGHATLYWYQQILGQGPKLLIQFQNNGVVDDSQLPKDRFSAERLKGVDSTLKIQPAKLEDSAVYLCASSLSGTGAYSGNTIYFGEGSWLTVV.

The chain links TRBV19 to TRBJ2-1; D remains unclear. Trimming removed 6 bases from V and 2 bases from J, with 14 bases in between. Germline V lookup: CDR1 LNHDA, CDR2 SQIVND (reference sequence). The CDR3 extends over 15 amino acids. The DNA of the CDR3 is TGTGCCAGTAGGTCCCTTGTTGCTACCTACAATGAGCAGTTCTTC. Translated: CASRSLVATYNEQFF.

The gene calls are TRBV5-1 and TRBJ1-4; TRBD1 might be the D (6 bases). This CDR3 region has 15 residues. CDR1 SGHRS and CDR2 YFSETQ come from the germline V gene. Trimming removed 7 bases from V and 4 bases from J, with 17 bases in between. The CDR3 here is CASSSGQQINEKLFF. In DNA, the CDR3 is TGCGCCAGCTCCTCAGGACAGCAGATTAATGAAAAACTGTTTTTT.

The chain employs TRBV30 and TRBJ1-3; 10 positions match TRBD1. CDR1 is GTSNPN and CDR2 is SVGIG in the germline V gene (reference sequence). After removal of 7 bases from V and 4 bases from J, the junction contained 1 base not matched to a gene. The CDR3 extends over 12 amino acids. This chain's CDR3 is CASDRGGNTIYF. CDR3 sequence (DNA): TGTGCCTCGGACAGGGGGGGAAACACCATATATTTT.

This chain connects TRBV7-3 to TRBJ1-1; 8 bases are shared with TRBD1. V dropped 5 bases and J dropped 3; count of bases not matched to a gene: 5. Looked up from germline, CDR1 is SGHTA and CDR2 is FQGTGA. CDR3 length: 14 amino acids. The CDR3 protein is CASSVTGADTEAFF. The DNA for the CDR3 is TGTGCCAGCAGCGTGACAGGGGCGGACACTGAAGCTTTCTTT.